This T cell receptor (beta chain) came from a study of blood T cell repertoires in COVID-19. Clones were read by immunoSEQ multiplex PCR, and TCRdb kept only the in-frame ones, dropping some. The sample lists tens of thousands of clones; about 88% were seen once. The length of the CDR3 is 13 residues. The germline V gene has CDR1 MNHNY and CDR2 SVGAGI (reference sequence). Trimming pared 7 bases from V and 2 bases from J, leaving 11 bases between. Sequenced sample: peripheral blood. This receptor was identified in a woman aged 45-60 years with active COVID-19. V usage is TRBV6-6 and J usage is TRBJ1-2; D ambiguous. Here the CDR3 DNA reads TGTGCCAGCAAAATTGACGGGAACTATGGCTACACCTTC. Amino acid sequence: CASKIDGNYGYTF.